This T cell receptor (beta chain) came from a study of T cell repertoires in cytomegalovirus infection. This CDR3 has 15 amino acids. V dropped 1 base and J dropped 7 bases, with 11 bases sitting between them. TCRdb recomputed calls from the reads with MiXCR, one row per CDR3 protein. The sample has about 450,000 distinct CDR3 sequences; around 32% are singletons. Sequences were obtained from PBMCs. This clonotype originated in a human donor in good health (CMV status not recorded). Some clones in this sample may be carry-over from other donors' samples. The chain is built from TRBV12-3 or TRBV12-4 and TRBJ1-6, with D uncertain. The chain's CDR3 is CASSLGRGKNSPLHF. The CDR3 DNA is TGTGCCAGCAGTTTAGGACGTGGGAAGAATTCACCCCTCCACTTT.